A single sample is the source of the 28 T cell receptor beta chains below, sequenced in a study of T-cell memory formation after mild COVID-19. TCRdb reanalysed the 5' RACE reads using MiXCR and keeps one entry per CDR3 protein. Of fewer than 650,000 distinct CDR3 sequences in the sample, 17% are singletons; the top ten hold about 7.4%. Sequencing input: PBMCs or a T cell subset sorted from them (not recorded which). These receptors all come from an adult woman who had mild COVID-19 (a few samples of this study predate the infection). Cell type and time point are not known.

This clonotype occurred many times. The J gene is TRBJ2-7, the V gene TRBV6-5; TRBD1 matches at 10 bases. Germline V gives CDR1 MNHEY, CDR2 SVGAGI. This CDR3 has 16 residues. The J segment lost 5 bases and the V segment lost 0 bases, leaving 7 bases of the junction unmatched. CDR3 loop: CASSYSAGTGVHEQYF. Written as DNA, the CDR3 is TGTGCCAGCAGTTACTCGGCCGGGACAGGGGTCCACGAGCAGTACTTC.

This rearrangement joins TRBV9 to TRBJ1-1; D is possibly TRBD1 (5 bases). Per germline, CDR1 SGDLS and CDR2 YYNGEE. Trimming took 2 bases from V and 5 from J, leaving 13 bases between them. The CDR3 spans 14 residues. CDR3 loop: CASSVGGDRTEAFF. CDR3 nucleotide sequence: TGTGCCAGCAGCGTGGGGGGAGATCGGACTGAAGCTTTCTTT. The full variable domain, completed using reference TRBV9 and TRBJ1-1, is DSGVTQTPKHLITATGQRVTLRCSPRSGDLSVYWYQQSLDQGLQFLIQYYNGEERAKGNILERFSAQQFPDLHSELNLSSLELGDSALYFCASSVGGDRTEAFFGQGTRLTVV.

The V and J genes are TRBV12-3 or TRBV12-4 and TRBJ1-4; tentative D call: TRBD1 (6 bases). V was clipped by 6 bases and J by 4 bases, with 12 bases between them. The CDR3 sequence is 14 residues long. The chain's CDR3 is CASRRTVVNEKLFF. The CDR3 coding sequence is TGTGCCAGCAGACGGACAGTCGTTAATGAAAAACTGTTTTTT.

CDR3 region: CASSDPRGIGTGELFF. The CDR3 DNA sequence: TGTGCCAGCAGTGACCCCCGGGGTATTGGGACCGGGGAGCTGTTTTTT. The chain carries TRBV25-1 and TRBJ2-2, with D maybe TRBD2 (5 bases). The CDR3 covers 16 residues. Trimming took 3 bases from V and 5 from J, leaving 16 bases between them. Germline assignment: CDR1 MGHDK and CDR2 SYGVNS.

CDR3 residues: CASSSRGRGLQETQYF. The CDR3 nucleotides read TGTGCCAGCAGTTCGCGTGGCAGGGGGCTTCAAGAGACCCAGTACTTC. The genes are TRBV12-3 or TRBV12-4 and TRBJ2-5, with 8 bases lining up with TRBD1. Trimming at V came to 4 bases and at J to 2 bases, leaving 9 bases not matched to a gene. The CDR3 has 16 amino acids.

CDR3 coding DNA: TGTGCCACCAGTGATTTTGTAGGGCCCCAAGTGGCCCAGCATTTT. It is translated as CATSDFVGPQVAQHF. The V and J genes are TRBV24-1 and TRBJ1-5; no firm D call. The CDR3 consists of 15 residues. The germline V gene encodes CDR1 KGHDR and CDR2 SFDVKD. V lost 1 base, J lost 11 bases, and 17 bases lay in between.

Worth noting for this clonotype: In this CDR3 the conserved last residue, phenylalanine or tryptophan, is missing, so a read error is likely. This chain uses TRBV11-2 with TRBJ2-2; D is possibly TRBD1 or TRBD2 (7 bases each). This CDR3 is 15 amino acids long. Germline assignment: CDR1 SGHAT and CDR2 FQNNGV. Trimming left V 5 bases short and J 8 bases short, with 18 bases between. The DNA of the CDR3 is TGTGCCAGCAGCAAAACTCAGGGGGGGCTTGGGGAGCTGTTTTAT. This encodes CASSKTQGGLGELFY.

This clonotype has ten or more counts. V and J are TRBV5-1 and TRBJ2-7; a weak D match, TRBD1 (5 bases). CDR3 length: 17 residues. V dropped 2 bases and J dropped 1 base, with 19 bases sitting between them. Germline loops: CDR1 SGHRS, CDR2 YFSETQ. The CDR3, as DNA: TGCGCCAGCAGCTTTCCCCCAGGGAAGGTCGGGTCCTACGAGCAGTACTTC. This encodes CASSFPPGKVGSYEQYF.

The chain carries TRBV27 and TRBJ2-6; the match to TRBD1 covers 9 bases. Per the germline V gene, CDR1 is MNHEY and CDR2 is SMNVEV (reference sequence). This CDR3 is built from 18 residues. V lost 6 bases to trimming and J lost 3 bases; unmatched junction nucleotides: 12. The CDR3 coding sequence is TGTGCCAGCAGCCGTACCCGGGACAGGGTGAGTGGGGCCAACGTCCTGACTTTC. It yields the protein CASSRTRDRVSGANVLTF.

This clonotype has ten or more counts. V is TRBV7-6 and J is TRBJ2-3; D gene uncertain. This CDR3 region has 13 residues. Trimming shortened V by 5 bases and J by 4 bases, and 10 bases separated the two germline ends. Germline lookup yields CDR1 SGHVS and CDR2 FNYEAQ. The DNA of the CDR3 is TGTGCCAGCAGCCCGAGACAAGCAGATACGCAGTATTTT. Translated: CASSPRQADTQYF.

J is TRBJ1-4 and V is TRBV6-1; a possible D gene is TRBD1 (6 bases). The V and J ends lost 10 bases and 6 bases respectively, with 18 bases between them. CDR1 and CDR2 from the germline V gene are MNHNS and SASEGT. This CDR3 has 14 amino acids. The CDR3 sequence: CATCARQGHEKLFF. Written as DNA, the CDR3 is TGTGCCACGTGTGCTCGGCAGGGGCATGAAAAACTGTTTTTT.

This clonotype showed up just a few times. This rearrangement joins TRBV12-3 or TRBV12-4 to TRBJ1-1; TRBD1 might be the D (5 bases). Trimming pared 10 bases from V and 1 base from J, leaving 22 bases between. This CDR3 contains 16 residues. The CDR3 DNA is TGTGCCACCACCCTCAGGGCTACTCCATGGAACACTGAAGCTTTCTTT. The encoded protein is CATTLRATPWNTEAFF.

The table lists this clonotype with a few counts. The rearrangement joins TRBV18 to TRBJ2-7; D unclear. This CDR3 has 12 amino acids. Trimming stripped 2 bases from V and 6 bases from J, with 8 bases between. In germline, CDR1 is KGHSH, CDR2 LQKENI. CDR3 loop: CASSPDAGEQYF. Written as DNA, the CDR3 is TGTGCCAGCTCACCAGACGCAGGCGAGCAGTACTTC.

The V call is TRBV7-2, the J call TRBJ2-1, with 11 bases that match TRBD2. CDR1 and CDR2 (germline): SGHTA, FQGNSA. V lost 4 bases and J lost 7; bases outside the gene matches: 12. CDR3 size: 17 residues. CDR3 nucleotides: TGTGCCAGCAGCTCTCCGGTAGCGGGAGGGCCGTGGAATGAGCAGTTCTTC. Translating it yields CASSSPVAGGPWNEQFF.

This clonotype appeared a few times. J is TRBJ1-1 and V is TRBV3-1, with D maybe TRBD1 (6 bases). V shed 7 bases and J shed 6 bases, with 12 bases lying between them. The germline V gene has CDR1 LGHDT and CDR2 YNNKEL (reference sequence). The CDR3 is 12 residues long. CDR3: CASNKGVSEAFF. In DNA, the CDR3 is TGTGCCAGCAACAAGGGGGTATCTGAAGCTTTCTTT.

This clonotype showed up just a few times. This chain joins TRBV24-1 and TRBJ2-2, with D possibly being TRBD1 (5 bases). Germline V CDR1 and CDR2: KGHDR, SFDVKD. Trimming stripped 9 bases from V and 1 base from J, with 17 bases between. The CDR3 extends over 16 amino acids. CDR3 amino acids: CATGNLGQENTGELFF. The DNA of the CDR3 is TGTGCCACCGGGAACTTAGGACAAGAGAACACCGGGGAGCTGTTTTTT.

The rearrangement joins TRBV27 to TRBJ2-2, with 8 bases fitting TRBD2. The CDR3 loop spans 14 amino acids. Germline assignment: CDR1 MNHEY and CDR2 SMNVEV (reference sequence). V gave up 5 bases and J gave up 6 bases; unmatched junction bases: 5. The CDR3 DNA reads as TGTGCCAGCAGTCAAGGGACTAGACCCGGGGAGCTGTTTTTT. Translated, it gives CASSQGTRPGELFF.

This clonotype was detected a few times. The chain has TRBV29-1 and TRBJ1-2; TRBD1 aligns across 7 bases. V was clipped by 7 bases and J by 5 bases; unmatched bases: 10. This CDR3 region has 13 residues. CDR1 and CDR2 from the germline V gene are SQVTM and ANQGSEA. The DNA for the CDR3 is TGCAGCGCCATGGAGGGCAGGGGGTATGGCTACACCTTC. Translation gives CSAMEGRGYGYTF.

This clonotype was found many times. The rearrangement joins TRBV24-1 to TRBJ2-1; weak D call: TRBD1 (5 bases). V lost 3 bases to trimming and J lost 8 bases, with 13 bases between them. Germline V gene data show CDR1 as KGHDR and CDR2 as SFDVKD. The CDR3 totals 14 residues. CDR3 sequence: CATSDPPTVDEQFF. The CDR3 region has the DNA TGTGCCACCAGTGATCCCCCGACAGTCGATGAGCAGTTCTTC.

This CDR3 reads CASSEGTPGQYF. For the CDR3, the DNA is TGTGCCAGCAGTGAAGGGACCCCCGGGCAGTACTTC. The chain combines TRBV6-1 with TRBJ2-7; unclear D gene. CDR1 is MNHNS and CDR2 is SASEGT in the germline V gene. V dropped 1 base and J dropped 9 bases, with 10 bases sitting between them. This CDR3 region has 12 residues.

The genes are TRBV6-5 and TRBJ1-6; the match to TRBD1 covers 8 bases. The V and J ends lost 7 bases and 10 bases, in that order; junction bases with no gene match: 9. Germline V gene lookup returns CDR1 MNHEY and CDR2 SVGAGI. This CDR3 comprises 14 residues. CDR3 in amino acids: CASTRQGRNSPLHF. The DNA of the CDR3 is TGTGCCAGCACTCGACAGGGGAGAAACTCACCCCTCCACTTT.

This sequence joins TRBV5-1 and TRBJ2-7; TRBD1 matches at 8 bases. Germline V gene lookup returns CDR1 SGHRS and CDR2 YFSETQ. The CDR3 has 14 residues. J gave up 3 bases and V 3 bases, and 5 bases lay outside the gene matches. The CDR3 reads CASSWGTGDYEQYF. Written as DNA, the CDR3 is TGCGCCAGCAGCTGGGGGACAGGAGACTACGAGCAGTACTTC.

This sequence joins TRBV5-1 and TRBJ1-6; D is perhaps TRBD1 (5 bases). The germline gives CDR1 SGHRS, CDR2 YFSETQ. This CDR3 is 15 amino acids long. Trimming took 0 bases from V and 14 from J, leaving 18 bases between them. CDR3 sequence: CASSLGRGYNWALHF. The CDR3 DNA is TGCGCCAGCAGCTTGGGGAGGGGCTACAATTGGGCCCTCCACTTT.

To note about this clonotype: Relative to the germline gene, one junction end is altered; a read error may explain this. This chain joins TRBV6-6 and TRBJ2-4, with 10 bases lining up with TRBD2. Per germline, CDR1 MNHNY and CDR2 SVGAGI (reference sequence). The CDR3 runs to 15 residues. As DNA, the CDR3 is TGTGCCAGCACTCCCGGTCGGACTAGCGGCCAAATAAGCGACTTC. Protein sequence: CASTPGRTSGQISDF.

This clonotype appeared a few times. The J gene is TRBJ2-7, the V gene TRBV9; possibly TRBD1 or TRBD2 for D (5 bases each). There are 16 residues in the CDR3. Germline assignment: CDR1 SGDLS and CDR2 YYNGEE. V was trimmed by 1 base and J by 0 bases, leaving 14 bases between them. Written as DNA, the CDR3 is TGTGCCAGCAGCGTAAACCGGGACGGCAGCTCCTACGAGCAGTACTTC. Translated, it gives CASSVNRDGSSYEQYF.

This clonotype was seen a few times. The chain recombines TRBV11-3 with TRBJ1-1, with TRBD1 matching 7 bases. CDR1 SGHNT and CDR2 YENEEA come from the germline V gene. CDR3 length: 13 residues. J was trimmed by 5 bases and V by 7 bases; bases with no gene match: 7. The CDR3 protein is CASTRGGTTEAFF. CDR3 coding DNA: TGTGCCAGCACCCGAGGGGGCACTACTGAAGCTTTCTTT.

V and J are TRBV12-3 or TRBV12-4 and TRBJ1-6; D is unresolved. V gave up 5 bases and J gave up 5 bases, with 7 bases separating them. This CDR3 has 13 amino acids. The CDR3 bases are TGTGCCAGCAGTACTCGACATAATTCACCCCTCCACTTT. This translates into CASSTRHNSPLHF.

Concerning this clonotype itself: Sequence at one end of the junction differs from germline and may be a read error. The rearrangement joins TRBV5-1 to TRBJ1-2; TRBD1 aligns across 12 bases. The CDR3 has 15 amino acids. In germline, CDR1 is SGHRS, CDR2 YFSETQ. For the CDR3, the DNA is TGCGACAGCAGTATCGGGACAGGGGGCTTCTATGGCTACACCTTC. This gives the protein CDSSIGTGGFYGYTF.